This T cell receptor beta chain was sequenced in a study of blood T cells in healthy people across ages. The CDR3 has 17 amino acids. Per germline, CDR1 GTSNPN and CDR2 SVGIG (reference sequence). Trimming took 0 bases from V and 2 from J, leaving 17 bases between them. Together with a sample-barcoded 5' primer, a J-beta primer mix was included in a second PCR lasting roughly 6 to 12 cycles. TCRdb redid the calling of the 5' RACE reads with MiXCR, one entry per CDR3 protein. The data contain about a million distinct CDR3 sequences, about 48% of them singletons. Healthy Russian Caucasian donors spanned ages about 6 to 100 years.

Sequencing input: blood. The sequence was obtained from a man aged 30 to 39 in good health. The gene calls are TRBV30 and TRBJ1-5; D is perhaps TRBD1 (5 bases). As DNA, the CDR3 is TGTGCCTGGAGTGTTGGTCTATTAGGGGTCGGCAATCAGCCCCAGCATTTT. Its protein is CAWSVGLLGVGNQPQHF.